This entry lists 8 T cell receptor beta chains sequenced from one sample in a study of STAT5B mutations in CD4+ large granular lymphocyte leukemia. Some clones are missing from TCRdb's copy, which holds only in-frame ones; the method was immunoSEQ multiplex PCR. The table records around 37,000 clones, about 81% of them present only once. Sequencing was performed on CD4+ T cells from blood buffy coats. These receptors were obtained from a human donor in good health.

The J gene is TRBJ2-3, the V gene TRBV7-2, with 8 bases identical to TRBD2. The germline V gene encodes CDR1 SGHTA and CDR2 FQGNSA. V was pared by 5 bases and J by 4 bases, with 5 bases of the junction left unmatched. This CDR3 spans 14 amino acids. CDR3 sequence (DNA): TGTGCCAGCAGCCTGACTAGCGCCTCAGATACGCAGTATTTT. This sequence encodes CASSLTSASDTQYF.

CDR3: CASSLNRGDEQYF. Written as DNA, the CDR3 is TGTGCCAGCAGCTTAAACAGGGGTGACGAGCAGTACTTC. This chain connects TRBV7-9 to TRBJ2-7, with TRBD1 identical over 7 bases. With V trimmed by 2 bases and J by 5 bases, 3 bases remained unmatched. This CDR3 contains 13 residues. Germline values: CDR1 SEHNR, CDR2 FQNEAQ (reference sequence).

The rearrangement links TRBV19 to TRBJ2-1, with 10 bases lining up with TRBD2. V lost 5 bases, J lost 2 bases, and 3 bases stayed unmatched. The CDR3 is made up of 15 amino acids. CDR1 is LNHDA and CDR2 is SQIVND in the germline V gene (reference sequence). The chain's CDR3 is CASSVSGGAYNEQFF. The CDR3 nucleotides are TGTGCCAGTAGTGTAAGCGGGGGGGCCTACAATGAGCAGTTCTTC.

CDR3 protein: CASSPWTSGYEQYF. CDR3 DNA: TGTGCCAGCAGCCCCTGGACTAGCGGCTACGAGCAGTACTTC. V usage is TRBV7-9 and J usage is TRBJ2-7, with TRBD2 identical over 10 bases. V gave up 5 bases and J gave up 3 bases; unmatched junction bases: 4. Germline CDR1 and CDR2: SEHNR and FQNEAQ (reference sequence). The CDR3 runs to 14 residues.

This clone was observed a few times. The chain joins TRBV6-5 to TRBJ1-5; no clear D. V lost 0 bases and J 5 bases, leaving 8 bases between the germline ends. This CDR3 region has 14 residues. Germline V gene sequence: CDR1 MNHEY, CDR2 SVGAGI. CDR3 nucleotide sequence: TGTGCCAGCAGTTACTCGACCGGGGATCAGCCCCAGCATTTT. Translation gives CASSYSTGDQPQHF.

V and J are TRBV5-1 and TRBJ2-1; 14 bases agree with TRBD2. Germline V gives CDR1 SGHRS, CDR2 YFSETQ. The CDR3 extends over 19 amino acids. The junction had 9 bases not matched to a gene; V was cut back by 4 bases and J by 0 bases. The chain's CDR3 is CASSRDGLAGGRSYNEQFF. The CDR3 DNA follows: TGCGCCAGCAGCCGCGATGGACTAGCGGGGGGACGCTCCTACAATGAGCAGTTCTTC.

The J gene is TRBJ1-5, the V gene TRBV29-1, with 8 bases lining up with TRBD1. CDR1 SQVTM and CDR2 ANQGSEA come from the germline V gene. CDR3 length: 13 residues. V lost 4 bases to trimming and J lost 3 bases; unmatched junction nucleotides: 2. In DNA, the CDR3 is TGCAGCGTTGGGGGACAGGACAATCAGCCCCAGCATTTT. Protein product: CSVGGQDNQPQHF.

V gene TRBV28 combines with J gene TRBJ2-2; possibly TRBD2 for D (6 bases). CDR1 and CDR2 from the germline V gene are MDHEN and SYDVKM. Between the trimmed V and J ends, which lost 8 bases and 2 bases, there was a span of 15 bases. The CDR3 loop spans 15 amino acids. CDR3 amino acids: CASGGLSVNTGELFF. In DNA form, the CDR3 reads TGTGCCAGCGGGGGACTGTCGGTCAACACCGGGGAGCTGTTTTTT.